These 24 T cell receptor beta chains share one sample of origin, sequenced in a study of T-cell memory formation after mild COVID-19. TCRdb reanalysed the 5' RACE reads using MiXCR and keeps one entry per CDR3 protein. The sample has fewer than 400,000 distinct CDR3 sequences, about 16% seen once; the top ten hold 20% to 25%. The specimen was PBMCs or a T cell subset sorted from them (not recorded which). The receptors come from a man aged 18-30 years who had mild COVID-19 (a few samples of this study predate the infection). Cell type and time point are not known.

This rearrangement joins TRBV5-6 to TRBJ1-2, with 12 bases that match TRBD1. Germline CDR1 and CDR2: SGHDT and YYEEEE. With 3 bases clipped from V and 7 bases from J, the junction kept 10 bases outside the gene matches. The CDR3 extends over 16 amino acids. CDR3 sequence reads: CASSSTGTGGAGGYTF. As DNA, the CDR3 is TGTGCCAGCAGCTCCACCGGGACAGGGGGCGCCGGTGGCTACACCTTC.

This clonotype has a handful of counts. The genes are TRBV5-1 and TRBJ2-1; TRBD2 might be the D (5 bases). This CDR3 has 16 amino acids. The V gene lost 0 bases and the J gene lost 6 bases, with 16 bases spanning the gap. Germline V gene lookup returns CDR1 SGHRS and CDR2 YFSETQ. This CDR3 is CASSLDSPGLGNEQFF. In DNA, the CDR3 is TGCGCCAGCAGCTTGGATAGTCCGGGGTTGGGCAATGAGCAGTTCTTC.

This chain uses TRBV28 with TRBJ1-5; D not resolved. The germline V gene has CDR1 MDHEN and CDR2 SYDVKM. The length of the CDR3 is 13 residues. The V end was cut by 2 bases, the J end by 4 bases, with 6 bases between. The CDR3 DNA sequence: TGTGCCAGCAGTTTACCGTATAATCAGCCCCAGCATTTT. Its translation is CASSLPYNQPQHF.

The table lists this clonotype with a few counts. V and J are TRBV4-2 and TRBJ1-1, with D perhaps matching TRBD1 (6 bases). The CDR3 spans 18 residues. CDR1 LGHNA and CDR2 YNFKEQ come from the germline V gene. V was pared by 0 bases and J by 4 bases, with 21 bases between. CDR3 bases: TGTGCCAGCAGCCAAGATGGGAGGGGGTTATTGATGGGCACTGAAGCTTTCTTT. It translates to CASSQDGRGLLMGTEAFF.

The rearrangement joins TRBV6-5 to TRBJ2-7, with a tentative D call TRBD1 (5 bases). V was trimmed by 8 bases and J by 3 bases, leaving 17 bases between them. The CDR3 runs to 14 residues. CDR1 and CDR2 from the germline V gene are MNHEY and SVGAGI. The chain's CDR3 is CASAPAAGNYEQYF. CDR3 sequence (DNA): TGTGCCAGCGCACCCGCCGCAGGGAACTACGAGCAGTACTTC.

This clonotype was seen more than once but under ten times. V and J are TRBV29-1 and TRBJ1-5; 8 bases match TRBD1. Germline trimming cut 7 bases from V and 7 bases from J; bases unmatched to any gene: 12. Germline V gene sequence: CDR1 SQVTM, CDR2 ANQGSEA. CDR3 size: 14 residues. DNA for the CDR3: TGCAGCGCCAGGGCGGACAGGGCGGACCAGCCCCAGCATTTT. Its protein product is CSARADRADQPQHF. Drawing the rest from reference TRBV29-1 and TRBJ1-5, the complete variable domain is SAVISQKPSRDICQRGTSLTIQCQVDSQVTMMFWYRQQPGQSLTLIATANQGSEATYESGFVIDKFPISRPNLTFSTLTVSNMSPEDSSIYLCSARADRADQPQHFGDGTRLSIL.

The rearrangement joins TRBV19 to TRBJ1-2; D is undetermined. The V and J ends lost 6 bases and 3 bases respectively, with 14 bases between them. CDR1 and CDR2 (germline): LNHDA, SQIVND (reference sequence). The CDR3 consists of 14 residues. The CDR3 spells CASRDWSEDYGYTF. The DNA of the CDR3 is TGTGCCAGTAGGGACTGGTCTGAAGACTATGGCTACACCTTC.

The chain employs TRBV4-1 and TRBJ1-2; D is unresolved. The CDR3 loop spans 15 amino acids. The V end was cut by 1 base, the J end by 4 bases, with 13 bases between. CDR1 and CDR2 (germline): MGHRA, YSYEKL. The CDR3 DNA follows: TGCGCCAGCAGCCAAGCCCATGCTCCGGGCTATGGCTACACCTTC. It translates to CASSQAHAPGYGYTF.

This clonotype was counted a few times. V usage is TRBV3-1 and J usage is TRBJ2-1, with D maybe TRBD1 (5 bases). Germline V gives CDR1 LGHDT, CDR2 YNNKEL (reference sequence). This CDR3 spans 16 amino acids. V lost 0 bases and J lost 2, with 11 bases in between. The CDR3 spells CASSQDSGMAYNEQFF. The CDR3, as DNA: TGTGCCAGCAGCCAAGATTCAGGGATGGCCTACAATGAGCAGTTCTTC.

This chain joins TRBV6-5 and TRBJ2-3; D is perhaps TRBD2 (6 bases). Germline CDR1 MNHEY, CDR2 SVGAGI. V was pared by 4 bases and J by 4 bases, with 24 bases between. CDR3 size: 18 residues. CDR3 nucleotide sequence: TGTGCCAGCAGTTCGGACGGGCGAATGTTCGGGGGAGCAGATACGCAGTATTTT. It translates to CASSSDGRMFGGADTQYF.

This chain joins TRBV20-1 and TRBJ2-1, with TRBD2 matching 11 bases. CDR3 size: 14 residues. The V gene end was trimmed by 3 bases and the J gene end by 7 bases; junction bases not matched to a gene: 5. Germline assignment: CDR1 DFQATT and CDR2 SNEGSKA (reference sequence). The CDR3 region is CSARISGGANEQFF. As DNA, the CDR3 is TGCAGTGCTAGGATTAGCGGGGGGGCAAATGAGCAGTTCTTC.

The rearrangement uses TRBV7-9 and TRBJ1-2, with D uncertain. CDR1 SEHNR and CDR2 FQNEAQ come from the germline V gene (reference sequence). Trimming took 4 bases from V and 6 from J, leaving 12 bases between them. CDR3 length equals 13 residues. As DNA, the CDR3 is TGTGCCAGCAGCTCTCCTCTTTCAGATGGCTACACCTTC. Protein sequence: CASSSPLSDGYTF.

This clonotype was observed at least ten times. CDR3 sequence (DNA): TGCAGCGTAGGAACAGGTTGGGGCATGAACACTGAAGCTTTCTTT. Residues: CSVGTGWGMNTEAFF. V and J are TRBV29-1 and TRBJ1-1, with a possible D match to TRBD1 (5 bases). CDR3 length: 15 residues. Trimming shortened V by 6 bases and J by 0 bases, and 17 bases separated the two germline ends. In germline, CDR1 is SQVTM, CDR2 ANQGSEA.

The DNA of the CDR3 is TGTGCCAGCAGCGAACCGCAAAACCACTACGAGCAGTACGTC. It is translated as CASSEPQNHYEQYV. The gene calls are TRBV6-2 or TRBV6-3 and TRBJ2-7; no firm D call. V was clipped by 6 bases and J by 3 bases, with 15 bases between them. The CDR3 contains 14 residues. The germline V gene has CDR1 MNHEY and CDR2 SVGEGT.

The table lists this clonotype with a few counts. The CDR3 DNA reads as TGTGCCAGCAGCTCCGGGACAGGGCCTGCTGAGCCCCAGCATTTT. It encodes CASSSGTGPAEPQHF. The chain recombines TRBV7-2 with TRBJ1-5; 9 bases map to TRBD1. The CDR3 has 15 residues. V was clipped by 4 bases and J by 8 bases; unmatched bases: 9. From germline, CDR1 is SGHTA and CDR2 FQGNSA.

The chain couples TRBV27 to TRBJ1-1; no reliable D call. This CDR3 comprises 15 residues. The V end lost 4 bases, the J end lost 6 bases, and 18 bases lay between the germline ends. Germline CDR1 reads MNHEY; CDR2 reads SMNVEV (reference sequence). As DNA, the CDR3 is TGTGCCAGCAGTTCCCAAATCCTTGGGGTTGCTGAAGCTTTCTTT. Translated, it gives CASSSQILGVAEAFF.

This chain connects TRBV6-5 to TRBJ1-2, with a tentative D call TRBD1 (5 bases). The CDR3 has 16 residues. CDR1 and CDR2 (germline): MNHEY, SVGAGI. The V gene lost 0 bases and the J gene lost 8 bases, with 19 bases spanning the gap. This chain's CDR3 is CASSYSTRRGTGGYTF. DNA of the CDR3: TGTGCCAGCAGTTACTCGACTCGTCGGGGGACCGGGGGCTACACCTTC.

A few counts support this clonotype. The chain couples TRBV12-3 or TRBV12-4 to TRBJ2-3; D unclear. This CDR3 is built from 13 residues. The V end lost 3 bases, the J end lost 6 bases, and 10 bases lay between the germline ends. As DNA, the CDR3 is TGTGCCAGCAGTTTTGTCCCGCCGGATACGCAGTATTTT. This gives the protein CASSFVPPDTQYF.

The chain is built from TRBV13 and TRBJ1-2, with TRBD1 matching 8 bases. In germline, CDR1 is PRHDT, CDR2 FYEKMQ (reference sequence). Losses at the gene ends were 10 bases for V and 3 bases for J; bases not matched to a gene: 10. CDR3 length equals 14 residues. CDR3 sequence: CATSTGVYDYGYTF. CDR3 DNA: TGTGCCACGTCGACAGGGGTTTACGACTATGGCTACACCTTC.

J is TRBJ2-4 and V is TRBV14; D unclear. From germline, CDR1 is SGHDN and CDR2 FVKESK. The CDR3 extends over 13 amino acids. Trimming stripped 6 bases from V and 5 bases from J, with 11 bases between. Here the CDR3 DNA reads TGTGCCAGCAGTATCCAGCCTGAAAACATTCAGTACTTC. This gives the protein CASSIQPENIQYF. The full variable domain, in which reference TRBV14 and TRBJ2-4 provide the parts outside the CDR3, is EAGVTQFPSHSVIEKGQTVTLRCDPISGHDNLYWYRRVMGKEIKFLLHFVKESKQDESGMPNNRFLAERTGGTYSTLKVQPAELEDSGVYFCASSIQPENIQYFGAGTRLSVL.

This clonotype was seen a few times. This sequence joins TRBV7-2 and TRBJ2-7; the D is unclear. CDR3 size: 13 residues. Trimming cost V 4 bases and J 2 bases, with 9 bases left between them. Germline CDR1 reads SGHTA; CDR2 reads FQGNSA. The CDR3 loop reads CASSSLRAYEQYF. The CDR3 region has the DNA TGTGCCAGCAGCTCCCTCCGAGCCTACGAGCAGTACTTC.

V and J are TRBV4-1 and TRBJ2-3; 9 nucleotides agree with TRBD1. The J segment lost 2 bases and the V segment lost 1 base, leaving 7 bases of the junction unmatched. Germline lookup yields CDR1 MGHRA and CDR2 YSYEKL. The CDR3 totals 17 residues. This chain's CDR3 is CASSQGWGQGHTDTQYF. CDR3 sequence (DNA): TGCGCCAGCAGCCAAGGATGGGGACAGGGCCACACAGATACGCAGTATTTT.

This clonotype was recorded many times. CDR3 coding DNA: TGTGCCAGCTCAAAGGACGGCAATGCGTACCAAGAGACCCAGTACTTC. The encoded protein is CASSKDGNAYQETQYF. The J gene is TRBJ2-5, the V gene TRBV18; no definite D call. The CDR3 sequence is 16 residues long. Deletions cut 5 bases from V and 0 bases from J, with 16 bases between. Germline V CDR1 and CDR2: KGHSH, LQKENI.

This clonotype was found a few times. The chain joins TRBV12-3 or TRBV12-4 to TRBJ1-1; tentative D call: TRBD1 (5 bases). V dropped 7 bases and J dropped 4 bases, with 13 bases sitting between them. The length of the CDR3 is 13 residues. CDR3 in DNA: TGTGCCAGCAACCCCCAGACAGTCACTGAAGCTTTCTTT. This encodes CASNPQTVTEAFF.